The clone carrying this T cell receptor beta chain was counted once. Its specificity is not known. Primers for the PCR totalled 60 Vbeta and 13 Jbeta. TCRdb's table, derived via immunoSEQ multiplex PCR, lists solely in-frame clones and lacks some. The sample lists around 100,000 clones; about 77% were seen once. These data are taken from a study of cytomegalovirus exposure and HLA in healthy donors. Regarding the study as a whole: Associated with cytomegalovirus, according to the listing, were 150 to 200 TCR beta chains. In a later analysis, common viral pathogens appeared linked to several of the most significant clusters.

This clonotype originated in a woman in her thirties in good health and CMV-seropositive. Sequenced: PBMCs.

The CDR3 sequence: CASSLRANYGYTF. DNA of the CDR3: TGTGCCAGCAGCCTCCGGGCTAACTATGGCTACACCTTC. The rearrangement joins TRBV11-3 to TRBJ1-2; D is undetermined. CDR3 size: 13 residues. Trimming pared 5 bases from V and 0 bases from J, leaving 7 bases between. CDR1 and CDR2 from the germline V gene are SGHNT and YENEEA.